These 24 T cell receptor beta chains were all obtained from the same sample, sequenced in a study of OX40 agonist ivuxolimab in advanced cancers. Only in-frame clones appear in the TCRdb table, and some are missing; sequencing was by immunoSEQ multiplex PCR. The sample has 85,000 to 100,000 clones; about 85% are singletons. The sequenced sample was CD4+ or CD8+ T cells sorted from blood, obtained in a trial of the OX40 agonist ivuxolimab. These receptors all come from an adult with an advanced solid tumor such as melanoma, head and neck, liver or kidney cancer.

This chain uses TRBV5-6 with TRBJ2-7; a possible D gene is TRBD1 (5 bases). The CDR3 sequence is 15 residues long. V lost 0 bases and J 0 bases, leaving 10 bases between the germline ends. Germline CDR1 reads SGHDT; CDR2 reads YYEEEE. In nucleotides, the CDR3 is TGTGCCAGCAGCTTGGCCCAGGGCAGCTCCTACGAGCAGTACTTC. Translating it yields CASSLAQGSSYEQYF.

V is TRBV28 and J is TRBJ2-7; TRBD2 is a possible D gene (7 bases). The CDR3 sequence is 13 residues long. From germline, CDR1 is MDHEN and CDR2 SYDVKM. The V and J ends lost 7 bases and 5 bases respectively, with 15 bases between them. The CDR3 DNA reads TGTGCCAGCACTAGGGGGGGCTTGGACGAGCAGTACTTC. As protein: CASTRGGLDEQYF.

The DNA for the CDR3 is TGTGCCAGCAACCACGGGACTCCCACCGGGGAGCTGTTTTTT. Its translation: CASNHGTPTGELFF. V and J are TRBV2 and TRBJ2-2; TRBD2 is a possible D gene (6 bases). Looked up from germline, CDR1 is SNHLY and CDR2 is FYNNEI. The V end was cut by 7 bases, the J end by 4 bases, with 13 bases between. The CDR3 runs 14 residues.

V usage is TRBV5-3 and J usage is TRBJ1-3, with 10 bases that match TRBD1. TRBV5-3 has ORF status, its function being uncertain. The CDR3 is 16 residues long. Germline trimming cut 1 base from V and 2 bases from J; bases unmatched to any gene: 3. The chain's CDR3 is CARSLFGTGAGNTIYF. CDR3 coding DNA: TGTGCCAGAAGCTTGTTTGGGACAGGGGCTGGAAACACCATATATTTT.

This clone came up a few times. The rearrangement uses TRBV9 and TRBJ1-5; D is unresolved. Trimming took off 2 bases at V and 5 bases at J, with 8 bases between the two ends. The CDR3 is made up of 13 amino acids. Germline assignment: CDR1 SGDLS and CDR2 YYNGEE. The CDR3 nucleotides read TGTGCCAGCAGCGTCTCGACGGATCAGCCCCAGCATTTT. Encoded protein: CASSVSTDQPQHF.

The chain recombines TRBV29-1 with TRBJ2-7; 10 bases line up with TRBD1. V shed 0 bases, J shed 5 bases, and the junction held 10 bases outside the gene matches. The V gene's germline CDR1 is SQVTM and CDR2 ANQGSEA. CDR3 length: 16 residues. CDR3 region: CSVEDLLTGGADEQYF. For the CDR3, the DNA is TGCAGCGTTGAAGATTTGTTGACAGGGGGCGCGGACGAGCAGTACTTC.

The CDR3 DNA is TGCGCCAGCAGGGCGGGGACAGTCTCGAACACTGAAGCTTTCTTT. This translates into CASRAGTVSNTEAFF. The rearrangement uses TRBV5-1 and TRBJ1-1, with TRBD1 identical over 7 bases. The CDR3 spans 15 residues. CDR1 is SGHRS and CDR2 is YFSETQ in the germline V gene. The J segment lost 1 base and the V segment lost 5 bases, leaving 8 bases of the junction unmatched. Complete variable domain (other parts from reference TRBV5-1 and TRBJ1-1): KAGVTQTPRYLIKTRGQQVTLSCSPISGHRSVSWYQQTPGQGLQFLFEYFSETQRNKGNFPGRFSGRQFSNSRSEMNVSTLELGDSALYLCASRAGTVSNTEAFFGQGTRLTVV.

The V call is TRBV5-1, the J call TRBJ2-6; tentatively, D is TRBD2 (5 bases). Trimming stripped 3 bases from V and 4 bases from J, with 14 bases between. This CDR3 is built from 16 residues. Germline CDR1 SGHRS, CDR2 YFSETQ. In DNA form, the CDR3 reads TGCGCCAGCAGCTCCGGAGGACCGACGGGGGCCAACGTCCTGACTTTC. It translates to CASSSGGPTGANVLTF.

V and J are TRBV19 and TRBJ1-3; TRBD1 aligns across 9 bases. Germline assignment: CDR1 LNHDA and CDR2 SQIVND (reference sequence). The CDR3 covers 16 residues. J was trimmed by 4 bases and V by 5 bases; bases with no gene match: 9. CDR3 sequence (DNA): TGTGCCAGTAGTCGGAATACAGGGGGCGCGGGAAACACCATATATTTT. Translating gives CASSRNTGGAGNTIYF.

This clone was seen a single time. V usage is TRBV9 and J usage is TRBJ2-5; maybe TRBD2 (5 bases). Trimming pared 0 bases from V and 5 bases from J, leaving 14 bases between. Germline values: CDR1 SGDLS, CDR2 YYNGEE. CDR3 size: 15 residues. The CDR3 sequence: CASSVAPAGGETQYF. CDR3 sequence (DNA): TGTGCCAGCAGCGTAGCTCCGGCCGGCGGGGAGACCCAGTACTTC.

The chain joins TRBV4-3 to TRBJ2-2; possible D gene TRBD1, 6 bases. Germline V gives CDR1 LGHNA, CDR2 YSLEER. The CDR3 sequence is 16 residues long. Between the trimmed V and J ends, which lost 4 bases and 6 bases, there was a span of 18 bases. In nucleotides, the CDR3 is TGCGCCAGCAGCCTAGGCGCAGGGGTAATGGCCGGGGAGCTGTTTTTT. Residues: CASSLGAGVMAGELFF.

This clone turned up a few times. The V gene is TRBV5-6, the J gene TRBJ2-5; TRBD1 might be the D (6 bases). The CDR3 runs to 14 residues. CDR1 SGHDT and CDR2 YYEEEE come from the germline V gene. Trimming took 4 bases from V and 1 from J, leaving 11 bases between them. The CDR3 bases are TGTGCCAGCAGCCCGGTGGGGGCCCAAGAGACCCAGTACTTC. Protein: CASSPVGAQETQYF. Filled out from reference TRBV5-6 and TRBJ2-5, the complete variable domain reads DAGVTQSPTHLIKTRGQQVTLRCSPKSGHDTVSWYQQALGQGPQFIFQYYEEEERQRGNFPDRFSGHQFPNYSSELNVNALLLGDSALYLCASSPVGAQETQYFGPGTRLLVL.

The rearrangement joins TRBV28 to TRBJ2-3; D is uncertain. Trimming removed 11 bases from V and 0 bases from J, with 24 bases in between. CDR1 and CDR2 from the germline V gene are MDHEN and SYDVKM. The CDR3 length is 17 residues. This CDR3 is CAGKPNIGAPSTDTQYF. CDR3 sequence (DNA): TGTGCCGGCAAACCGAACATTGGCGCACCTAGCACAGATACGCAGTATTTT. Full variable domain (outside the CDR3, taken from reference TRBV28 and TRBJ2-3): DVKVTQSSRYLVKRTGEKVFLECVQDMDHENMFWYRQDPGLGLRLIYFSYDVKMKEKGDIPEGYSVSREKKERFSLILESASTNQTSMYLCAGKPNIGAPSTDTQYFGPGTRLTVL.

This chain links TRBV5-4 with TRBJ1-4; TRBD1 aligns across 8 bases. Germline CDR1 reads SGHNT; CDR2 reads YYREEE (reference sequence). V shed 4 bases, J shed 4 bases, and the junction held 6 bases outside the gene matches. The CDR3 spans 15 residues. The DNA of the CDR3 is TGTGCCAGCAGCCCGGACAGGGCCATTAATGAAAAACTGTTTTTT. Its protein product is CASSPDRAINEKLFF. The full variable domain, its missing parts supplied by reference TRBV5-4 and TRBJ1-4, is ETGVTQSPTHLIKTRGQQVTLRCSSQSGHNTVSWYQQALGQGPQFIFQYYREEENGRGNFPPRFSGLQFPNYSSELNVNALELDDSALYLCASSPDRAINEKLFFGSGTQLSVL.

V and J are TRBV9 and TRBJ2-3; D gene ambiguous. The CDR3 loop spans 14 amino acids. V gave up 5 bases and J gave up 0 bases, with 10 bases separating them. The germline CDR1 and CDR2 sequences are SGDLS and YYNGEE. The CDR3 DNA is TGTGCCAGCAGTTCACCGGGCAGCACAGATACGCAGTATTTT. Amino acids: CASSSPGSTDTQYF.

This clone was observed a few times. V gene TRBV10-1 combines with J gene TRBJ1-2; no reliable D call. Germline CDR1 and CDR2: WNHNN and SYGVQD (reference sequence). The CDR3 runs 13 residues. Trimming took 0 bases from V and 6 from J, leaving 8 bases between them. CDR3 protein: CASSESTGNGYTF. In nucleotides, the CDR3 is TGCGCCAGCAGTGAGTCAACCGGCAATGGCTACACCTTC.

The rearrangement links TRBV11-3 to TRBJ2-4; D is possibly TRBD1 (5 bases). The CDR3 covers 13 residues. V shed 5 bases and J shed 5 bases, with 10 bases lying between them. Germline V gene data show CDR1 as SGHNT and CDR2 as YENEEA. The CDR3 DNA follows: TGTGCCAGCAGCGGAGACAGCGAAAACATTCAGTACTTC. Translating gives CASSGDSENIQYF.

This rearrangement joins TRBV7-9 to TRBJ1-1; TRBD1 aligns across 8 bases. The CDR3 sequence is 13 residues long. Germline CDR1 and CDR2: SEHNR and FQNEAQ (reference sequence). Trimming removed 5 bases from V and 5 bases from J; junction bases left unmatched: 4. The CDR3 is CASSLTGGTEAFF. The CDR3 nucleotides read TGTGCCAGCAGCCTTACAGGGGGGACTGAAGCTTTCTTT.

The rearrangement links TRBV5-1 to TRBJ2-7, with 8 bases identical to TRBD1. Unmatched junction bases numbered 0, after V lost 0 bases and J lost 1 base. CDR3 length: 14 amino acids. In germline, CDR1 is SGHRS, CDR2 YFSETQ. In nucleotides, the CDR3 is TGCGCCAGCAGCTTGGACAGGGGGTCCTACGAGCAGTACTTC. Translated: CASSLDRGSYEQYF.

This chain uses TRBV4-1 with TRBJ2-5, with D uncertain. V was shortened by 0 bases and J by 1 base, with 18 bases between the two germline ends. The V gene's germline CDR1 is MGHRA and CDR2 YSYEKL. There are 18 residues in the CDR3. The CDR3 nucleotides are TGCGCCAGCAGCCAAGATGGGTATATCCCCCGAGCCCAAGAGACCCAGTACTTC. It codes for CASSQDGYIPRAQETQYF.

CDR3 sequence reads: CASSVSGGRNTQYF. Written as DNA, the CDR3 is TGTGCCAGCAGCGTGTCTGGGGGTCGGAATACGCAGTATTTT. V and J are TRBV27 and TRBJ2-3; tentatively, D is TRBD1 or TRBD2 (5 bases each). V gave up 6 bases and J gave up 7 bases, with 17 bases separating them. Germline V lookup: CDR1 MNHEY, CDR2 SMNVEV (reference sequence). This CDR3 region has 14 residues.

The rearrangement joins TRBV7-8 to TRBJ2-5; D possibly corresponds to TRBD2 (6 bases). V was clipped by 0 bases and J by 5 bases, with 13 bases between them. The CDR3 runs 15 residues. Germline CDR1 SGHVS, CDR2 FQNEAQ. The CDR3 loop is CASSLAGGKGETQYF. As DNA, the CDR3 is TGTGCCAGCAGCTTAGCGGGCGGGAAGGGGGAGACCCAGTACTTC.

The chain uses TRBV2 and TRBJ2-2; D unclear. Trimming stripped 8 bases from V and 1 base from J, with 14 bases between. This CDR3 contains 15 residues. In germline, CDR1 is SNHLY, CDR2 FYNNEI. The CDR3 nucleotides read TGTGCCAGCGATAAGGAGAAGCGGAACACCGGGGAGCTGTTTTTT. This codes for CASDKEKRNTGELFF. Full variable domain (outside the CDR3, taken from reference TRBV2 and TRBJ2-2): EPEVTQTPSHQVTQMGQEVILRCVPISNHLYFYWYRQILGQKVEFLVSFYNNEISEKSEIFDDQFSVERPDGSNFTLKIRSTKLEDSAMYFCASDKEKRNTGELFFGEGSRLTVL.

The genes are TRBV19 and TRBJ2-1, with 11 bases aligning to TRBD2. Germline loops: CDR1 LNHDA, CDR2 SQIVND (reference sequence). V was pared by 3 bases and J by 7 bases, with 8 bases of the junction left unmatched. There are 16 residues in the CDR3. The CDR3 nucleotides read TGTGCCAGTAGTATTAGCGGGAGGGCTATCCGGAATGAGCAGTTCTTC. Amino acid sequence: CASSISGRAIRNEQFF.